This T cell receptor (beta chain) was recovered during a study of tumour-infiltrating T cells in Burkitt lymphoma. Study as a whole: Patients covered every epidemiological subtype of Burkitt lymphoma.

Comments on this clone: Its antigen remains unidentified.

Germline values: CDR1 SGHTA, CDR2 FQGNSA. The CDR3 covers 11 residues. Trimming cost V 2 bases and J 5 bases, with 3 bases left between them. The repertoire was sequenced with immunoSEQ multiplex PCR; TCRdb's copy has only in-frame clones and lacks some. The profile shows tens of thousands of clones, around a third of them singletons. Overall study findings and caveats: Public clonotypes, several, appeared across numerous Burkitt lymphoma patients.

The clonotype was recovered from a human donor with Burkitt lymphoma. The chain links TRBV7-2 to TRBJ1-1; D not certain. The sequenced material came from tumor tissue. The CDR3 DNA is TGTGCCAGCAGCTTATGGACTGAAGCTTTCTTT. It is translated as CASSLWTEAFF.